This T cell receptor (beta chain) is drawn from a study of T-cell reconstitution after alpha-beta-depleted transplantation in children. Study-level points and caveats: Among T cells one year after transplant, newly produced cells accounted for most counts and diversity.

Using unique molecular identifiers, the investigators prepared the TCRbeta library. TCRdb independently ran MiXCR on the PCR reads; one entry per CDR3 protein. The sample carries around 450,000 distinct CDR3 sequences, 10% to 13% recorded once. The CDR3 contains 14 residues. The V and J ends lost 5 bases and 7 bases, in that order; junction bases with no gene match: 9. CDR1 and CDR2 from the germline V gene are MNHEY and SMNVEV (reference sequence). Regarding this clonotype: What it binds is unknown.

The sequence was collected from a child aged 2-15 years with inherited bone marrow failure, due to receive a stem cell transplant. Sequencing was performed on PBMCs, taken before TCRalphabeta/CD19-depleted stem cell transplant. The chain joins TRBV27 to TRBJ2-7; TRBD2 matches 9 bases. CDR3 sequence (DNA): TGTGCCAGCAGTCTTAGCGGGAGAATGGGGGAGCAGTACTTC. Its protein is CASSLSGRMGEQYF.